This T cell receptor (beta chain) was profiled in a study of cytomegalovirus exposure and HLA in healthy donors. The PCR employed 60 Vbeta primers together with 13 Jbeta primers. Clones were read by immunoSEQ multiplex PCR, and TCRdb kept only the in-frame ones, dropping some. The repertoire holds approximately 170,000 clones, with 85% as singletons. CDR1 MNHEY and CDR2 SMNVEV come from the germline V gene (reference sequence). Trimming pared 5 bases from V and 0 bases from J, leaving 16 bases between. This CDR3 region has 17 residues. The specimen was PBMCs. The chain joins TRBV27 to TRBJ2-2, with D perhaps TRBD2 (5 bases). This TCR came from a boy under 10 years old in good health and CMV-seronegative. The CDR3 spells CASSLRGMDTNTGELFF. The CDR3 nucleotides are TGTGCCAGCAGTCTCCGGGGTATGGATACGAACACCGGGGAGCTGTTTTTT.